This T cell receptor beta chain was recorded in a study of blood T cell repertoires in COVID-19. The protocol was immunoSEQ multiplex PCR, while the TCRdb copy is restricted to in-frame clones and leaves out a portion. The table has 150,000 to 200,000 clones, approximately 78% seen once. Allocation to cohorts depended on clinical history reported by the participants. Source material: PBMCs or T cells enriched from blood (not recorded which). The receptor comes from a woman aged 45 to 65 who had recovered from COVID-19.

The CDR3 DNA sequence: TGTGCCAGCAGCTTGGCGGCAGGGGTCTTAAACTATGGCTACACCTTC. Amino acid sequence: CASSLAAGVLNYGYTF. The chain couples TRBV5-5 to TRBJ1-2; D may be TRBD1 (6 bases). The CDR3 spans 16 residues. CDR1 and CDR2 (germline): SGHKS, YYEKEE (reference sequence). Trimming left V 0 bases short and J 2 bases short, with 14 bases between.